Listed here are 29 T cell receptor beta chains from one sample, sequenced in a study of blood T cells in healthy people across ages. A J-beta primer mix and a sample-barcoded 5' primer were used in a second PCR of about 6 to 12 cycles. One entry per CDR3 protein results from TCRdb running MiXCR on the 5' RACE reads. Of around 1.5 million distinct CDR3 sequences listed, 35% to 45% were seen once; the top ten hold 7.9%. Sequences were obtained from blood. Receptors originate from a woman between 18 and 29 years old in good health.

The gene calls are TRBV4-1 and TRBJ2-1; possible D gene TRBD2, 5 bases. Germline lookup yields CDR1 MGHRA and CDR2 YSYEKL. This CDR3 has 13 residues. V was clipped by 4 bases and J by 7 bases, with 11 bases between them. This chain's CDR3 is CASSRMEANEQFF. The CDR3 coding sequence is TGCGCCAGCAGCCGTATGGAGGCAAATGAGCAGTTCTTC.

J is TRBJ2-6 and V is TRBV12-3 or TRBV12-4; 7 nucleotides match TRBD1. This CDR3 contains 17 residues. Trimming at V came to 5 bases and at J to 0 bases, leaving 7 bases not matched to a gene. The CDR3 coding sequence is TGTGCCAGCAGTCCCCAGGGACAGAGCTCTGGGGCCAACGTCCTGACTTTC. Translating it yields CASSPQGQSSGANVLTF.

The chain recombines TRBV29-1 with TRBJ2-7, with TRBD1 matching over 10 bases. The tail of the sequence fits TRBJ2-5 better, so the J call may be wrong. Germline CDR1 is SQVTM and CDR2 is ANQGSEA. CDR3 length: 12 residues. The CDR3 loop is CPQGTGAETQYF. The CDR3, as DNA: TGCCCTCAGGGGACAGGGGCGGAGACCCAGTACTTC.

The chain employs TRBV3-1 and TRBJ1-5, with TRBD1 matching 8 bases. The CDR3 is 14 residues long. Germline trimming cut 6 bases from V and 4 bases from J; bases unmatched to any gene: 5. Germline-derived CDR1 and CDR2 are LGHDT and YNNKEL (reference sequence). In DNA, the CDR3 is TGTGCCAGCAGTCACCGGACAGGGAATCAGCCCCAGCATTTT. Residues: CASSHRTGNQPQHF.

This clonotype was counted a single time. The gene calls are TRBV6-5 and TRBJ1-2; maybe TRBD1 (6 bases). Per germline, CDR1 MNHEY and CDR2 SVGAGI. The CDR3 contains 11 residues. V was clipped by 8 bases and J by 6 bases, with 10 bases between them. The CDR3 nucleotides read TGTGCCAGCGCCAGGGGCGATGGCTACACCTTC. Protein sequence: CASARGDGYTF.

The chain is built from TRBV7-8 and TRBJ2-3, with 7 bases lining up with TRBD2. After removal of 5 bases from V and 2 bases from J, the junction contained 10 bases not matched to a gene. CDR1 is SGHVS, CDR2 FQNEAQ, per germline. CDR3 length equals 16 residues. This CDR3 reads CASSLLASGHTDTQYF. The CDR3 bases are TGTGCCAGCAGCCTATTGGCTAGCGGACACACAGATACGCAGTATTTT. Drawing the rest from reference TRBV7-8 and TRBJ2-3, the complete variable domain is GAGVSQSPRYKVAKRGQDVALRCDPISGHVSLFWYQQALGQGPEFLTYFQNEAQLDKSGLPSDRFFAERPEGSVSTLKIQRTQQEDSAVYLCASSLLASGHTDTQYFGPGTRLTVL.

This rearrangement joins TRBV10-3 to TRBJ2-3; 11 nucleotides align to TRBD2. Germline V gives CDR1 ENHRY, CDR2 SYGVKD. V was clipped by 3 bases and J by 2 bases; unmatched bases: 4. The CDR3 has 16 residues. CDR3 loop: CAISDQLAGVTDTQYF. In DNA form, the CDR3 reads TGTGCCATCAGTGATCAACTAGCGGGGGTCACAGATACGCAGTATTTT.

This clonotype was counted a few times. The rearrangement uses TRBV7-2 and TRBJ2-1; 7 nucleotides align to TRBD2. This CDR3 is 14 amino acids long. CDR1 SGHTA and CDR2 FQGNSA come from the germline V gene. The trim removed 5 bases at V and 7 bases at J, leaving 8 bases unmatched. CDR3 bases: TGTGCCAGCAGCCCTCGGGACTACCTAAATGAGCAGTTCTTC. Translation gives CASSPRDYLNEQFF. Complete variable domain (other parts from reference TRBV7-2 and TRBJ2-1): GAGVSQSPSNKVTEKGKDVELRCDPISGHTALYWYRQSLGQGLEFLIYFQGNSAPDKSGLPSDRFSAERTGGSVSTLTIQRTQQEDSAVYLCASSPRDYLNEQFFGPGTRLTVL.

This clonotype turned up a few times. This sequence joins TRBV28 and TRBJ1-6; D is unresolved. Germline CDR1 reads MDHEN; CDR2 reads SYDVKM. This CDR3 has 18 amino acids. Trimming removed 3 bases at V and 0 bases at J, with 15 bases between. The CDR3 region has the DNA TGTGCCAGCAGTTTCCCCCACCATAGTAGCTCCTATAATTCACCCCTCCACTTT. It encodes CASSFPHHSSSYNSPLHF.

This clonotype was counted only a few times. The genes are TRBV9 and TRBJ1-2; D is unresolved. The CDR3 is made up of 14 amino acids. Trimming stripped 3 bases from V and 2 bases from J, with 11 bases between. The germline gives CDR1 SGDLS, CDR2 YYNGEE. CDR3 DNA sequence: TGTGCCAGCAGCGGAGTGGGCGGGAACTATGGCTACACCTTC. Its protein is CASSGVGGNYGYTF.

This clonotype was seen at least ten times. The genes are TRBV4-1 and TRBJ2-1; D unresolved. V was trimmed by 2 bases and J by 4 bases, leaving 0 bases between them. The CDR3 is made up of 11 amino acids. CDR1 and CDR2 (germline): MGHRA, YSYEKL. DNA for the CDR3: TGCGCCAGCAGCCAATACAATGAGCAGTTCTTC. Translation gives CASSQYNEQFF.

There are a few counts of this clonotype. This chain links TRBV7-2 with TRBJ2-5, with D possibly matching TRBD2 (5 bases). The CDR3 is 15 amino acids. Germline assignment: CDR1 SGHTA and CDR2 FQGNSA. V lost 2 bases and J 4 bases, leaving 14 bases between the germline ends. The CDR3 region is CASSLNQGGRETQYF. In DNA form, the CDR3 reads TGTGCCAGCAGCTTAAACCAAGGAGGCAGAGAGACCCAGTACTTC.

The chain recombines TRBV7-9 with TRBJ2-5; unclear D gene. V gave up 0 bases and J gave up 5 bases, with 10 bases separating them. Per the germline V gene, CDR1 is SEHNR and CDR2 is FQNEAQ (reference sequence). The CDR3 is 14 amino acids. The CDR3 is CASSLAVRAETQYF. The CDR3 DNA sequence: TGTGCCAGCAGCTTAGCGGTCCGAGCGGAGACCCAGTACTTC. Using reference TRBV7-9 and TRBJ2-5 for the parts outside the CDR3, the full variable domain is DTGVSQNPRHKITKRGQNVTFRCDPISEHNRLYWYRQTLGQGPEFLTYFQNEAQLEKSRLLSDRFSAERPKGSFSTLEIQRTEQGDSAMYLCASSLAVRAETQYFGPGTRLLVL.

The J gene is TRBJ1-2, the V gene TRBV6-1; no definite D call. The CDR3 consists of 18 residues. Germline assignment: CDR1 MNHNS and CDR2 SASEGT. Trimming removed 6 bases at V and 5 bases at J, with 28 bases between. The CDR3 sequence: CASSPTAGVGVGLYGYTF. CDR3 bases: TGTGCCAGCAGCCCCACGGCGGGAGTGGGTGTTGGGTTATATGGCTACACCTTC.

The chain uses TRBV30 and TRBJ1-4, with D perhaps TRBD1 (5 bases). Germline loops: CDR1 GTSNPN, CDR2 SVGIG (reference sequence). CDR3 length: 14 residues. V was shortened by 0 bases and J by 8 bases, with 13 bases between the two germline ends. Here the CDR3 reads CAWSVSPGTEKLFF. CDR3 sequence (DNA): TGTGCCTGGAGTGTTTCACCCGGGACCGAAAAACTGTTTTTT.

This clonotype has a handful of counts. In DNA form, the CDR3 reads TGCAGTGCTAGTGCGACAGCGAATGAGCAGTTCTTC. Protein product: CSASATANEQFF. This chain links TRBV20-1 with TRBJ2-1, with D maybe TRBD1 (5 bases). The CDR3 loop spans 12 amino acids. Germline V gives CDR1 DFQATT, CDR2 SNEGSKA (reference sequence). The V end lost 3 bases, the J end lost 7 bases, and 10 bases lay between the germline ends.

The chain is built from TRBV6-2 or TRBV6-3 and TRBJ1-4; no clear D. From germline, CDR1 is MNHEY and CDR2 SVGEGT. V was clipped by 2 bases and J by 8 bases, with 12 bases between them. The CDR3 length is 14 residues. The DNA of the CDR3 is TGTGCCAGCAGTTACAGGGTCGGTCGCGAAAAACTGTTTTTT. Translating it yields CASSYRVGREKLFF.

This clonotype was detected only a few times. The V and J genes are TRBV2 and TRBJ2-1, with a weak D call TRBD2 (6 bases). The CDR3 has 18 residues. The germline V and J ends were trimmed by 5 bases and 5 bases, with 25 bases remaining between them. Germline-derived CDR1 and CDR2 are SNHLY and FYNNEI. The CDR3 protein is CASSPHGTQNWADNEQFF. Written as DNA, the CDR3 is TGTGCCAGCAGTCCCCACGGGACTCAAAATTGGGCAGACAATGAGCAGTTCTTC.

This clonotype was recorded a few times. The chain carries TRBV4-2 and TRBJ1-1; a possible D gene is TRBD1 (6 bases). Trimming took 3 bases from V and 6 from J, leaving 14 bases between them. In germline, CDR1 is LGHNA, CDR2 YNFKEQ. CDR3 length: 14 amino acids. Here the CDR3 DNA reads TGTGCCAGCAGCCAGTTGACAGGAGCCGCTGAAGCTTTCTTT. Encoded protein: CASSQLTGAAEAFF.

The V call is TRBV5-1, the J call TRBJ2-7; D is tentatively TRBD1 or TRBD2 (5 bases each). Germline CDR1 reads SGHRS; CDR2 reads YFSETQ. V was cut by 4 bases and J by 2 bases, with 28 bases left in between. CDR3 length: 19 residues. CDR3 protein: CASSPSITQVGGPTYEQYF. The CDR3 coding sequence is TGCGCCAGCAGCCCTTCGATCACCCAAGTTGGGGGACCAACCTACGAGCAGTACTTC. Variable domain in full (rest from reference TRBV5-1 and TRBJ2-7): KAGVTQTPRYLIKTRGQQVTLSCSPISGHRSVSWYQQTPGQGLQFLFEYFSETQRNKGNFPGRFSGRQFSNSRSEMNVSTLELGDSALYLCASSPSITQVGGPTYEQYFGPGTRLTVT.

This clonotype has only a few counts. The chain combines TRBV12-3 or TRBV12-4 with TRBJ2-1; D not certain. CDR3 length equals 13 residues. Between the trimmed V and J ends, which lost 1 base and 9 bases, there was a span of 10 bases. The CDR3 reads CASSLEPIGEQFF. The CDR3 nucleotides read TGTGCCAGCAGTTTAGAGCCCATTGGTGAGCAGTTCTTC.

V usage is TRBV27 and J usage is TRBJ2-3, with D maybe TRBD1 (6 bases). The CDR3 is 14 amino acids. Trimming took off 6 bases at V and 0 bases at J, with 10 bases between the two ends. Germline V gene data show CDR1 as MNHEY and CDR2 as SMNVEV (reference sequence). CDR3 sequence reads: CASRRGLSTDTQYF. DNA for the CDR3: TGTGCCAGCAGGAGGGGGTTGAGCACAGATACGCAGTATTTT.

This sequence joins TRBV9 and TRBJ2-3; perhaps TRBD2 as D (5 bases). The CDR3 is 15 amino acids. CDR1 SGDLS and CDR2 YYNGEE come from the germline V gene. Trimming cost V 0 bases and J 1 base, with 9 bases left between them. The CDR3 here is CASSVGTLRTDTQYF. In DNA, the CDR3 is TGTGCCAGCAGCGTAGGGACTCTCCGCACAGATACGCAGTATTTT.

This clonotype was recorded a few times. The chain uses TRBV10-3 and TRBJ2-5, with 8 bases that match TRBD2. Per germline, CDR1 ENHRY and CDR2 SYGVKD. This CDR3 spans 14 amino acids. V dropped 5 bases and J dropped 0; count of bases not matched to a gene: 2. The CDR3, as DNA: TGTGCCATCAGTTTTAGCGGGGACCAAGAGACCCAGTACTTC. Amino acid sequence: CAISFSGDQETQYF.

This clonotype was observed a handful of times. The chain carries TRBV29-1 and TRBJ2-3; no firm D call. There are 12 residues in the CDR3. Germline V gene sequence: CDR1 SQVTM, CDR2 ANQGSEA. V was trimmed by 5 bases and J by 0 bases, leaving 6 bases between them. CDR3 protein: CSVYMSTDTQYF. The CDR3 nucleotides are TGCAGCGTTTATATGAGCACAGATACGCAGTATTTT.

The chain employs TRBV11-2 and TRBJ1-1; 9 nucleotides agree with TRBD1. The length of the CDR3 is 14 residues. Germline loops: CDR1 SGHAT, CDR2 FQNNGV. V gave up 5 bases and J gave up 7 bases; unmatched junction bases: 8. In DNA, the CDR3 is TGTGCCAGCAGCGGGTACAGGGGGCGGAATGAAGCTTTCTTT. Translated: CASSGYRGRNEAFF.

This sequence joins TRBV6-2 or TRBV6-3 and TRBJ1-1; D is unclear. CDR1 is MNHEY, CDR2 SVGEGT, per germline. Trimming pared 2 bases from V and 11 bases from J, leaving 18 bases between. The CDR3 totals 14 residues. The CDR3 DNA reads as TGTGCCAGCAGTTACGAAAATTCGGAGGGTTCGGCTTTCTTT. Protein product: CASSYENSEGSAFF.

Turning to this clonotype: The junction shows a germline mismatch at one end, possibly a read error. This chain links TRBV7-2 with TRBJ1-3, with unresolved D. Germline CDR1 SGHTA, CDR2 FQGNSA. The CDR3 length is 14 residues. The CDR3 region is CASRATASGNAIYF. The CDR3, as DNA: TGTGCCAGCAGGGCGACGGCTTCTGGAAACGCCATATATTTT.

The count of this clonotype is one. This chain uses TRBV7-2 with TRBJ2-1; D tentatively reads TRBD1 or TRBD2 (5 bases each). The germline V gene encodes CDR1 SGHTA and CDR2 FQGNSA. The CDR3 runs 15 residues. V lost 5 bases and J 4 bases, leaving 15 bases between the germline ends. The CDR3 reads CASSPGSSPYNEQFF. CDR3 nucleotide sequence: TGTGCCAGCAGCCCAGGGAGCTCCCCTTACAATGAGCAGTTCTTC.